These 15 T cell receptor beta chains share one sample of origin, sequenced in a study of blood T cell dynamics during melanoma immunotherapy. Sequencing used immunoSEQ multiplex PCR; TCRdb keeps in-frame clones, though not all of them. The sample carries a few thousand clones, about nine tenths recorded once. Time point defined: week 3, after first cycle of checkpoint inhibitor. Sequencing used blood, obtained from a patient treated with checkpoint blockade. These receptors came from a human donor with melanoma.

The chain employs TRBV5-1 and TRBJ1-6; TRBD1 is a possible D gene (5 bases). Looked up from germline, CDR1 is SGHRS and CDR2 is YFSETQ. V gave up 0 bases and J gave up 10 bases, with 14 bases separating them. The CDR3 sequence is 15 residues long. The CDR3 protein is CASSLDGARGSPLHF. In nucleotides, the CDR3 is TGCGCCAGCAGCTTGGATGGGGCTAGAGGATCACCCCTCCACTTT.

This chain connects TRBV5-4 to TRBJ2-2; TRBD1 matches 7 bases. V lost 2 bases to trimming and J lost 3 bases; unmatched junction nucleotides: 7. Looked up from germline, CDR1 is SGHNT and CDR2 is YYREEE (reference sequence). CDR3 length equals 16 residues. CDR3 bases: TGTGCCAGCAGCTTCCGATACAGGGGCGACACCGGGGAGCTGTTTTTT. Encoded protein: CASSFRYRGDTGELFF.

The CDR3 is CASSVGAPNYGYTF. CDR3 coding DNA: TGTGCCAGCAGCGTAGGGGCACCTAACTATGGCTACACCTTC. The V and J genes are TRBV9 and TRBJ1-2; D remains ambiguous. Germline V CDR1 and CDR2: SGDLS, YYNGEE. Trimming removed 0 bases at V and 0 bases at J, with 6 bases between. The CDR3 has 14 amino acids.

The chain links TRBV6-5 to TRBJ2-7; no firm D call. The V end was cut by 6 bases, the J end by 3 bases, with 15 bases between. Germline CDR1 MNHEY, CDR2 SVGAGI. This CDR3 spans 14 amino acids. The CDR3 is CASSRVEWGYEQYF. Here the CDR3 DNA reads TGTGCCAGCAGCCGCGTTGAGTGGGGCTACGAGCAGTACTTC.

The sample holds a few counts of this clone. The chain uses TRBV4-3 and TRBJ1-1, with unresolved D. The CDR3 length is 14 residues. V shed 4 bases and J shed 1 base, with 10 bases lying between them. Germline CDR1 reads LGHNA; CDR2 reads YSLEER. CDR3 amino acids: CASSPGNWNTEAFF. The CDR3 DNA follows: TGCGCCAGCAGCCCCGGGAATTGGAACACTGAAGCTTTCTTT.

The chain employs TRBV25-1 and TRBJ2-3; TRBD1 aligns across 7 bases. CDR1 is MGHDK and CDR2 is SYGVNS in the germline V gene. The CDR3 covers 15 residues. The V gene end was trimmed by 6 bases and the J gene end by 3 bases; junction bases not matched to a gene: 9. CDR3 DNA sequence: TGTGCCAGCAGCCTCGGACAGGTTGAAACAGATACGCAGTATTTT. This codes for CASSLGQVETDTQYF.

This chain's CDR3 is CASSSTLVRGGQPQHF. The CDR3 DNA is TGTGCCAGTAGTAGTACATTAGTGAGGGGGGGCCAGCCCCAGCATTTT. This chain uses TRBV19 with TRBJ1-5, with D possibly matching TRBD1 (6 bases). V lost 4 bases and J 7 bases, leaving 20 bases between the germline ends. CDR3 length: 16 amino acids. From germline, CDR1 is LNHDA and CDR2 SQIVND (reference sequence).

The chain recombines TRBV4-2 with TRBJ2-2; D perhaps matches TRBD2 (6 bases). This CDR3 has 17 residues. The ends were cut back, 4 bases at V and 2 bases at J, with 17 bases in the middle. The germline V gene encodes CDR1 LGHNA and CDR2 YNFKEQ. In nucleotides, the CDR3 is TGTGCCAGCAGCCCTACCCGGGGGTATTATAACACCGGGGAGCTGTTTTTT. Amino acid sequence: CASSPTRGYYNTGELFF.

The chain joins TRBV28 to TRBJ1-2, with 7 bases lining up with TRBD1. From germline, CDR1 is MDHEN and CDR2 SYDVKM. The V gene end was trimmed by 6 bases and the J gene end by 8 bases; junction bases not matched to a gene: 6. The CDR3 length is 12 residues. The CDR3 here is CASSRQGWGYTF. For the CDR3, the DNA is TGTGCCAGCAGCAGACAGGGTTGGGGCTACACCTTC.

The DNA of the CDR3 is TGTGCCAGTGGGACAGCTATGAACACTGAAGCTTTCTTT. It yields the protein CASGTAMNTEAFF. This chain uses TRBV19 with TRBJ1-1; 7 bases agree with TRBD1. Trimming cost V 8 bases and J 0 bases; bases outside gene matches: 3. CDR3 length: 13 amino acids. Germline loops: CDR1 LNHDA, CDR2 SQIVND (reference sequence).

The J gene is TRBJ2-7, the V gene TRBV5-1, with D possibly TRBD2 on 6 matching bases. V was clipped by 4 bases and J by 9 bases, with 17 bases between them. CDR1 and CDR2 from the germline V gene are SGHRS and YFSETQ. The CDR3 is made up of 13 amino acids. CDR3 protein: CASSDLLATVQYF. The CDR3 coding sequence is TGCGCCAGCAGCGACTTACTAGCTACGGTGCAGTACTTC.

The V and J genes are TRBV21-1 and TRBJ2-5; the table's D call, TRBD2, has no DNA check behind it. Matching the DNA end better, TRBJ2-7 makes the J call doubtful. TRBV21-1 is a pseudogene. The CDR3 has 16 residues. As DNA, the CDR3 is TGTGCCAGCATCCTAACCCAGACTAGCGGTTCCTACGAGCAGTACTTC. Translating gives CASILTQTSGSYEQYF.

The rearrangement uses TRBV4-2 and TRBJ2-1, with D maybe TRBD1 (6 bases). Germline-derived CDR1 and CDR2 are LGHNA and YNFKEQ. V was pared by 5 bases and J by 5 bases, with 16 bases between. The CDR3 covers 15 residues. The DNA for the CDR3 is TGTGCCAGCAGCGCCCCGGTTGGACAGAACAATGAGCAGTTCTTC. This encodes CASSAPVGQNNEQFF.

CDR3 in amino acids: CASSLGGTGGADGYTF. Here the CDR3 DNA reads TGTGCCAGCAGCTTGGGCGGGACAGGGGGCGCAGATGGCTACACCTTC. This chain uses TRBV5-6 with TRBJ1-2; 12 bases agree with TRBD1. V lost 0 bases to trimming and J lost 6 bases; unmatched junction nucleotides: 6. Germline lookup yields CDR1 SGHDT and CDR2 YYEEEE. The CDR3 spans 16 residues.

A few counts support this clone. V gene TRBV30 combines with J gene TRBJ2-7; 9 bases match TRBD1. Unmatched junction bases numbered 8, after V lost 1 base and J lost 4 bases. Germline values: CDR1 GTSNPN, CDR2 SVGIG (reference sequence). This CDR3 spans 15 amino acids. CDR3 loop: CAWSDGVGQGYEQYF. In nucleotides, the CDR3 is TGTGCCTGGAGTGATGGTGTGGGACAGGGTTACGAGCAGTACTTC.